The rows below give T cell receptor beta chains drawn from one sample of a study of blood T cells in healthy people across ages. TCRdb re-called the 5' RACE reads with MiXCR, one entry per CDR3 protein. Of 1,300,000 or so distinct CDR3 sequences listed, approximately 60% were seen once; the top ten hold under 8.5%. Sequencing used blood. All receptors derive from a man aged 18 to 35 in good health. CDR3s include the opening cysteine and the closing phenylalanine or tryptophan. The D gene is left open where the match is weak. Size is stated for part of the rows, as once, few or many counts, or as a class when the clone is expanded.

TRBJ2-4 - - TRBV12-3/TRBV12-4 TGTGCCAGCAGTTCCCCAGGCACCAAAAACATTCAGTACTTC CASSSPGTKNIQYF
TRBJ2-7 TRBD1 - TRBV12-3/TRBV12-4 TGTGCCAGCAGAACCGGGACAGGTTCTGACGAGCAGTACTTC CASRTGTGSDEQYF
TRBJ2-4 - - TRBV4-1 TGCGCCAGCAGCCAAGGCCGGGTGGGGGGTTTAGCCAAAAACATTCAGTACTTC CASSQGRVGGLAKNIQYF
TRBJ2-4 TRBD2 - TRBV25-1 TGTGCCAGCAGTGAATATCGGGGGGGCGCGTCAGACATTCAGTACTTC CASSEYRGGASDIQYF
TRBJ1-6 - - TRBV4-3 TGCGCCAGCAGCCAAGGTCCTTCAACGGGGTCACCCCTCCACTTT CASSQGPSTGSPLHF
TRBJ2-1 TRBD1 - TRBV12-3/TRBV12-4 TGTGCCAGCATACAGGGACAGGGGGCCTACAATGAGCAGTTCTTC CASIQGQGAYNEQFF
TRBJ2-1 TRBD1 - TRBV3-1 TGTGCCAGCAGCCAAGATCAAGGACAGGGGTACCACAATGAGCAGTTCTTC CASSQDQGQGYHNEQFF
TRBJ2-1 - - TRBV6-2/TRBV6-3 TGTGCCAGCAGTTCCCTTAGGACAGCCCAAGCCAATGAGCAGTTATTC CASSSLRTAQANEQLF
TRBJ2-7 TRBD2 - TRBV3-1 TGTGCCAGCAGCCAAGGTTATGCGGGAGGCTCCTACGAGCAGTACTTC CASSQGYAGGSYEQYF
TRBJ1-2 - - TRBV29-1 TGCAGCGTTGATCCCTGGACTGTAAACTATGGCTACACCTTC CSVDPWTVNYGYTF
TRBJ1-2 - few TRBV10-3 TGTGCCATCAGTGTACAGGGATATGGCTACACCTTC CAISVQGYGYTF
TRBJ2-5 - - TRBV12-3/TRBV12-4 TGTGCCAGCAGTTCCGACGGCCGAGGTTCGGAGACCCAGTACTTC CASSSDGRGSETQYF
TRBJ2-7 TRBD2 - TRBV20-1 TGCAGTGCGCGGCGTAGGGACTACTACTACGAGCAGTACTTC CSARRRDYYYEQYF